This T cell receptor (beta chain) emerged from a study of beta chain features in type 1 diabetes. The study reverse transcribed the entire isolated RNA, so it sequenced expressed TCRB transcripts. Generated by immunoSEQ multiplex PCR, the TCRdb table keeps only in-frame clones and is missing some. The data hold 400,000 to 600,000 clones, with approximately 30% observed a single time. The V gene lost 7 bases and the J gene lost 4 bases, with 20 bases spanning the gap. Germline lookup yields CDR1 MNHEY and CDR2 SMNVEV (reference sequence). The CDR3 sequence is 17 residues long. The receptor's source is a man between 18 and 35 years old in good health. The chain couples TRBV27 to TRBJ2-6; no firm D call. Sequencing was performed on naive CD4+ T cells from blood. CDR3 bases: TGTGCCAGCACCCCGACGGCTGGAAAACCCGGGGCCAACGTCCTGACTTTC. Translated: CASTPTAGKPGANVLTF.